Described below is a single T cell receptor beta chain sequence and its context. What it binds is unknown. The data were taken from a study of CD8 T cells in Susac syndrome. Reverse transcription of roughly 0.45 to 1 ug RNA was performed with random hexamers. TCRdb analysed the immunoSEQ multiplex PCR reads with MiXCR anew, one entry per CDR3 protein. This table has about 180,000 distinct CDR3 sequences, just under 95% appearing once. Germline V gene data show CDR1 as GTSNPN and CDR2 as SVGIG (reference sequence). V lost 5 bases and J 2 bases, leaving 6 bases between the germline ends. The CDR3 contains 11 residues. Study findings and constraints: Clonal expansion was not seen in any Susac syndrome CD4+ T cell repertoire.

The TCR was taken from a human donor with Susac syndrome. This rearrangement joins TRBV30 to TRBJ2-5; D is ambiguous. The sequencing input was CD4+ T cells from PBMCs. In DNA, the CDR3 is TGTGCCTGGGCTATACAAGAGACCCAGTACTTC. Its protein product is CAWAIQETQYF.